The 21 T cell receptor beta chains presented below share a single source sample, sequenced in a study of Tregs in tolerant kidney transplant recipients. Profiling relied on immunoSEQ multiplex PCR, and the TCRdb table lists in-frame clones only, not all of them. The repertoire holds under 50,000 clones, with 91% as singletons. The sequenced material came from Tregs from blood. The receptors were sampled from a human donor in good health.

The chain joins TRBV4-1 to TRBJ2-7, with D perhaps matching TRBD1 or TRBD2 (6 bases each). The germline CDR1 and CDR2 sequences are MGHRA and YSYEKL. The CDR3 is made up of 15 amino acids. V was clipped by 4 bases and J by 2 bases, with 15 bases between them. The CDR3 coding sequence is TGCGCCAGCAGCCCTGTTGGAGGGGGTGCCTACGAGCAGTACTTC. It codes for CASSPVGGGAYEQYF.

The CDR3 DNA is TGTGCCTGGAGCCACAGTCAGACTTATGGCTACACCTTC. This sequence encodes CAWSHSQTYGYTF. The V call is TRBV30, the J call TRBJ1-2; unclear D gene. This CDR3 has 13 residues. Germline CDR1 and CDR2: GTSNPN and SVGIG (reference sequence). Trimming took off 3 bases at V and 5 bases at J, with 13 bases between the two ends.

V and J are TRBV10-1 and TRBJ2-2; 7 bases map to TRBD1. This CDR3 comprises 14 residues. Germline V gene sequence: CDR1 WNHNN, CDR2 SYGVQD (reference sequence). V trimming: 2 bases; J trimming: 11 bases; junction bases outside the gene matches: 8. The CDR3 region has the DNA TGCGCCAGCAGTGAGAGGGGGCGAGGTGGTGAGCTGTTTTTT. This encodes CASSERGRGGELFF.

The gene calls are TRBV7-9 and TRBJ2-2, with TRBD1 identical over 9 bases. This CDR3 region has 16 residues. After removal of 5 bases from V and 5 bases from J, the junction contained 9 bases not matched to a gene. Looked up from germline, CDR1 is SEHNR and CDR2 is FQNEAQ (reference sequence). The CDR3, as DNA: TGTGCCAGCAGCAAGACGGGACAGGGCGGTACCGGGGAGCTGTTTTTT. It encodes CASSKTGQGGTGELFF. The whole variable domain, remainder taken from reference TRBV7-9 and TRBJ2-2, is DTGVSQNPRHKITKRGQNVTFRCDPISEHNRLYWYRQTLGQGPEFLTYFQNEAQLEKSRLLSDRFSAERPKGSFSTLEIQRTEQGDSAMYLCASSKTGQGGTGELFFGEGSRLTVL.

This sequence joins TRBV7-8 and TRBJ2-1, with TRBD2 matching 14 bases. V lost 5 bases, J lost 10 bases, and 7 bases stayed unmatched. CDR3 length: 15 amino acids. Germline CDR1 reads SGHVS; CDR2 reads FQNEAQ. CDR3: CASSRGLAGGDEQFF. In DNA, the CDR3 is TGTGCCAGCAGCCGCGGACTAGCGGGAGGTGACGAGCAGTTCTTC.

The rearrangement joins TRBV19 to TRBJ1-5; D may be TRBD1 (5 bases). The V gene's germline CDR1 is LNHDA and CDR2 SQIVND (reference sequence). The CDR3 totals 15 residues. The V end lost 4 bases, the J end lost 1 base, and 11 bases lay between the germline ends. The chain's CDR3 is CASSRTGGSNQPQHF. CDR3 sequence (DNA): TGTGCCAGTAGTAGGACCGGGGGGAGCAATCAGCCCCAGCATTTT.

This clone was seen a handful of times. The rearrangement uses TRBV19 and TRBJ2-2; 8 bases are shared with TRBD2. Germline values: CDR1 LNHDA, CDR2 SQIVND (reference sequence). This CDR3 comprises 15 residues. J was trimmed by 7 bases and V by 4 bases; bases with no gene match: 8. This CDR3 reads CASSRRGLVGGELFF. In nucleotides, the CDR3 is TGTGCCAGTAGTAGGAGGGGACTAGTTGGCGGGGAGCTGTTTTTT.

CDR3 sequence: CASSPEGWDGYTF. The CDR3 coding sequence is TGTGCCAGCAGCCCGGAGGGTTGGGATGGCTACACCTTC. This chain links TRBV5-8 with TRBJ1-2; D ambiguous. The germline V gene encodes CDR1 SGHTS and CDR2 YDEGEE. V was cut by 4 bases and J by 6 bases, with 13 bases left in between. CDR3 length: 13 residues.

The chain couples TRBV6-6 to TRBJ2-5; 9 positions agree with TRBD1. The last part of the DNA fits TRBJ2-7 better; the J call may be wrong. The CDR3 has 16 residues. Per germline, CDR1 MNHNY and CDR2 SVGAGI (reference sequence). Here the CDR3 reads CASSVPGQGIAYEQYF. The DNA for the CDR3 is TGTGCCAGCAGCGTACCGGGACAGGGAATTGCCTACGAGCAGTACTTC.

The chain uses TRBV5-1 and TRBJ2-3; D unresolved. Germline loops: CDR1 SGHRS, CDR2 YFSETQ. Deletions cut 5 bases from V and 3 bases from J, with 22 bases between. The CDR3 spans 17 residues. CDR3 residues: CASRAAQGPWGTDTQYF. As DNA, the CDR3 is TGCGCCAGCAGGGCGGCGCAAGGACCCTGGGGAACAGATACGCAGTATTTT.

This chain joins TRBV6-6 and TRBJ2-4; tentative D call: TRBD2 (5 bases). Trimming shortened V by 6 bases and J by 1 base, and 16 bases separated the two germline ends. CDR3 length: 16 amino acids. The germline gives CDR1 MNHNY, CDR2 SVGAGI (reference sequence). In DNA, the CDR3 is TGTGCCAGCAGCGAGGGCAGCGACTTCGCCAAAAACATTCAGTACTTC. Residues: CASSEGSDFAKNIQYF.

The chain couples TRBV6-6 to TRBJ2-5; weak D call: TRBD2 (5 bases). Per the germline V gene, CDR1 is MNHNY and CDR2 is SVGAGI (reference sequence). The length of the CDR3 is 15 residues. With 4 bases removed from V and 11 bases from J, the gap between germline ends came to 23 bases. The CDR3 bases are TGTGCCAGCAGTTCCCCCGGCAGACGAGAGGGAGAGCAGTACTTC. This translates into CASSSPGRREGEQYF.

The chain uses TRBV7-9 and TRBJ2-3; no clear D. This CDR3 comprises 12 residues. V lost 5 bases to trimming and J lost 6 bases, with 9 bases between them. Germline V lookup: CDR1 SEHNR, CDR2 FQNEAQ (reference sequence). In DNA, the CDR3 is TGTGCCAGCAGCCAGAATAGGGATACGCAGTATTTT. It codes for CASSQNRDTQYF. Variable domain in full (rest from reference TRBV7-9 and TRBJ2-3): DTGVSQNPRHKITKRGQNVTFRCDPISEHNRLYWYRQTLGQGPEFLTYFQNEAQLEKSRLLSDRFSAERPKGSFSTLEIQRTEQGDSAMYLCASSQNRDTQYFGPGTRLTVL.

The chain couples TRBV5-5 to TRBJ1-5, with D unresolved. The CDR3 is 12 residues long. V was trimmed by 4 bases and J by 3 bases, leaving 5 bases between them. Germline-derived CDR1 and CDR2 are SGHKS and YYEKEE (reference sequence). The CDR3 spells CASSTNNQPQHF. CDR3 nucleotide sequence: TGTGCCAGCAGCACCAACAATCAGCCCCAGCATTTT.

The chain combines TRBV4-2 with TRBJ2-7; TRBD2 matches at 11 bases. The length of the CDR3 is 16 residues. Trimming removed 5 bases from V and 4 bases from J; junction bases left unmatched: 10. Germline lookup yields CDR1 LGHNA and CDR2 YNFKEQ. The CDR3 here is CASSSNPSGRLYEQYF. The CDR3 DNA follows: TGTGCCAGCAGCTCAAATCCTAGCGGGAGGTTATACGAGCAGTACTTC.

This clone has more than one count but fewer than ten. The chain is built from TRBV7-6 and TRBJ2-7; D possibly corresponds to TRBD1 (6 bases). The CDR3 sequence is 15 residues long. CDR1 is SGHVS, CDR2 FNYEAQ, per germline. V lost 5 bases, J lost 4 bases, and 18 bases lay in between. The CDR3 region has the DNA TGTGCCAGCAGCCCCCTGGGTACAGGGAAGTACGAGCAGTACTTC. Translating gives CASSPLGTGKYEQYF.

The chain joins TRBV6-6 to TRBJ2-5, with TRBD2 identical over 8 bases. J lost 5 bases, V lost 6 bases, and 14 bases had no gene match. This CDR3 contains 16 residues. Germline V lookup: CDR1 MNHNY, CDR2 SVGAGI (reference sequence). CDR3 bases: TGTGCCAGCAGCCTCCCCCTTTCGGGAGGGACGGAGACCCAGTACTTC. Translated: CASSLPLSGGTETQYF.

This clone was seen more than once but under ten times. The chain combines TRBV7-9 with TRBJ1-1; the D is unclear. The CDR3 consists of 11 residues. Germline V gives CDR1 SEHNR, CDR2 FQNEAQ (reference sequence). Trimming pared 6 bases from V and 5 bases from J, leaving 7 bases between. The DNA for the CDR3 is TGTGCCAGCAGGGGCGAAACTGAAGCTTTCTTT. This encodes CASRGETEAFF.

The gene calls are TRBV6-5 and TRBJ2-3, with D maybe TRBD1 (6 bases). The germline gives CDR1 MNHEY, CDR2 SVGAGI. The V and J ends lost 7 bases and 2 bases respectively, with 10 bases between them. CDR3 length: 13 residues. CDR3 sequence (DNA): TGTGCCAGCACGCAGGGGAACACAGATACGCAGTATTTT. Amino acids: CASTQGNTDTQYF.

J is TRBJ2-2 and V is TRBV2; D is ambiguous. Germline CDR1 is SNHLY and CDR2 is FYNNEI. The CDR3 length is 13 residues. The V and J ends lost 9 bases and 6 bases respectively, with 14 bases between them. In nucleotides, the CDR3 is TGTGCCAGTCGGTTAGGGCCCCCCGGGGAGCTGTTTTTT. Protein: CASRLGPPGELFF.

The genes are TRBV5-1 and TRBJ1-2; D unclear. V lost 0 bases and J lost 4, with 4 bases in between. CDR1 SGHRS and CDR2 YFSETQ come from the germline V gene. The CDR3 extends over 12 amino acids. The CDR3 DNA sequence: TGCGCCAGCAGCTTGGGCAGCTATGGCTACACCTTC. Translation: CASSLGSYGYTF. Supplemented by reference TRBV5-1 and TRBJ1-2, the full variable domain reads KAGVTQTPRYLIKTRGQQVTLSCSPISGHRSVSWYQQTPGQGLQFLFEYFSETQRNKGNFPGRFSGRQFSNSRSEMNVSTLELGDSALYLCASSLGSYGYTFGSGTRLTVV.